This T cell receptor (beta chain) was found in a study of blood T cell repertoires in COVID-19. Study information: Sites in the United States, Italy and Spain provided acute and convalescent COVID-19 samples. From T cells, B-cell-depleted T cells, or PBMCs came the material, which was cDNA or gDNA.

Original methodology: Amplification of reference gene primers provided the estimated nucleated cell counts. Generated by immunoSEQ multiplex PCR, the TCRdb table keeps only in-frame clones and is missing some. V and J calls and clone size are copied from that table; D and trimming were computed from the DNA. The data show roughly 110,000 clones, with over 80% seen just once and about 4.8% held by the top ten. Germline CDR1 is MGHDK and CDR2 is SYGVNS. Germline trimming cut 6 bases from V and 4 bases from J; bases unmatched to any gene: 5. This CDR3 contains 13 residues. This receptor was taken from a woman aged 45 to 65 with acute or convalescent COVID-19. Input material: peripheral blood. The chain combines TRBV25-1 with TRBJ2-7, with 8 bases matching TRBD1. The CDR3 DNA follows: TGTGCCAGCAGGGACAGGGCAGGGTACGAGCAGTACTTC. Translated, it gives CASRDRAGYEQYF.